What follows are 31 T cell receptor beta chains derived from one specimen sequenced in a study of blood T cell repertoires in COVID-19. TCRdb keeps only in-frame clones here, not all; method: immunoSEQ multiplex PCR. The sample lists around 43,000 clones, 70% to 90% seen once, with more than 15% in the top ten. The sequenced sample consisted of peripheral blood. These receptors all stem from a man aged 45-60 years in a cohort sampled during active COVID-19.

This clone came up once. The gene calls are TRBV19 and TRBJ2-5; D is perhaps TRBD1 (6 bases). Germline CDR1 reads LNHDA; CDR2 reads SQIVND (reference sequence). V was pared by 5 bases and J by 5 bases, with 15 bases between. The CDR3 covers 14 residues. Here the CDR3 reads CASSQQGLGETQYF. Written as DNA, the CDR3 is TGTGCCAGTAGTCAACAGGGTTTGGGGGAGACCCAGTACTTC. Drawing the rest from reference TRBV19 and TRBJ2-5, the complete variable domain is DGGITQSPKYLFRKEGQNVTLSCEQNLNHDAMYWYRQDPGQGLRLIYYSQIVNDFQKGDIAEGYSVSREKKESFPLTVTSAQKNPTAFYLCASSQQGLGETQYFGPGTRLLVL.

V is TRBV13 and J is TRBJ1-1; a weak D match, TRBD1 (6 bases). The CDR3 is 15 amino acids. V was clipped by 5 bases and J by 7 bases, with 20 bases between them. From germline, CDR1 is PRHDT and CDR2 FYEKMQ (reference sequence). CDR3 nucleotides: TGTGCCAGCAGCCTGGGAGGGGGGGGACGAATTGAAGCTTTCTTT. Amino acid sequence: CASSLGGGGRIEAFF.

This rearrangement joins TRBV9 to TRBJ2-1; 7 positions agree with TRBD1. CDR3 size: 15 residues. Germline trimming cut 0 bases from V and 9 bases from J; bases unmatched to any gene: 9. Germline values: CDR1 SGDLS, CDR2 YYNGEE. The CDR3 is CASSVAVTGRSEQFF. The CDR3 nucleotides are TGTGCCAGCAGCGTAGCGGTGACAGGGCGTAGTGAGCAGTTCTTC. Filled out from reference TRBV9 and TRBJ2-1, the complete variable domain reads DSGVTQTPKHLITATGQRVTLRCSPRSGDLSVYWYQQSLDQGLQFLIQYYNGEERAKGNILERFSAQQFPDLHSELNLSSLELGDSALYFCASSVAVTGRSEQFFGPGTRLTVL.

This chain joins TRBV2 and TRBJ1-5, with 7 nucleotides matching TRBD1. CDR1 is SNHLY and CDR2 is FYNNEI in the germline V gene. V lost 6 bases to trimming and J lost 6 bases; unmatched junction nucleotides: 11. This CDR3 contains 15 residues. CDR3 sequence (DNA): TGTGCCAGCAGGGGAGCACAGGGGTTTGGTCAGCCCCAGCATTTT. It encodes CASRGAQGFGQPQHF.

This chain links TRBV6-5 with TRBJ2-4; 10 bases fit TRBD1. Germline loops: CDR1 MNHEY, CDR2 SVGAGI. The CDR3 spans 15 residues. The V segment lost 7 bases and the J segment 1 base; nucleotides outside the gene matches: 4. The CDR3 loop is CASNMGQGAKNIQYF. CDR3 nucleotide sequence: TGTGCCAGCAATATGGGACAGGGGGCCAAAAACATTCAGTACTTC.

The chain has TRBV9 and TRBJ1-1, with TRBD1 as a possible D gene (6 bases). The germline gives CDR1 SGDLS, CDR2 YYNGEE. The CDR3 has 16 residues. Trimming left V 4 bases short and J 5 bases short, with 21 bases between. The CDR3 loop is CASSPPGVGGGTEAFF. The CDR3 DNA follows: TGTGCCAGCAGCCCACCAGGGGTGGGGGGAGGGACTGAAGCTTTCTTT.

The chain recombines TRBV11-2 with TRBJ1-1; D possibly corresponds to TRBD1 (5 bases). CDR1 and CDR2 (germline): SGHAT, FQNNGV. The length of the CDR3 is 15 residues. V lost 3 bases to trimming and J lost 3 bases, with 14 bases between them. The CDR3 protein is CASSFTGLGDTEAFF. Written as DNA, the CDR3 is TGTGCCAGCAGCTTTACAGGCCTAGGGGACACTGAAGCTTTCTTT. The full variable domain, rest sourced from reference TRBV11-2 and TRBJ1-1, is EAGVAQSPRYKIIEKRQSVAFWCNPISGHATLYWYQQILGQGPKLLIQFQNNGVVDDSQLPKDRFSAERLKGVDSTLKIQPAKLEDSAVYLCASSFTGLGDTEAFFGQGTRLTVV.

The chain joins TRBV11-2 to TRBJ2-1, with TRBD2 matching 8 bases. There are 15 residues in the CDR3. The V gene end was trimmed by 5 bases and the J gene end by 7 bases; junction bases not matched to a gene: 10. CDR1 is SGHAT and CDR2 is FQNNGV in the germline V gene. The CDR3 spells CASSLTGGQANEQFF. The CDR3 DNA follows: TGTGCCAGCAGCCTGACGGGAGGGCAGGCGAATGAGCAGTTCTTC. The full variable domain, completed using reference TRBV11-2 and TRBJ2-1, is EAGVAQSPRYKIIEKRQSVAFWCNPISGHATLYWYQQILGQGPKLLIQFQNNGVVDDSQLPKDRFSAERLKGVDSTLKIQPAKLEDSAVYLCASSLTGGQANEQFFGPGTRLTVL.

The J gene is TRBJ1-4, the V gene TRBV5-1, with D unclear. CDR1 SGHRS and CDR2 YFSETQ come from the germline V gene. V lost 0 bases and J 0 bases, leaving 6 bases between the germline ends. CDR3 size: 15 residues. The CDR3 here is CASSLGVATNEKLFF. Written as DNA, the CDR3 is TGCGCCAGCAGCTTGGGAGTCGCAACTAATGAAAAACTGTTTTTT.

The rearrangement joins TRBV10-3 to TRBJ2-7, with 11 bases lining up with TRBD2. V dropped 2 bases and J dropped 2; count of bases not matched to a gene: 2. This CDR3 contains 15 residues. The germline gives CDR1 ENHRY, CDR2 SYGVKD. The CDR3 DNA reads as TGTGCCATCAGTGAGGGACTAGCGGGTCCCTACGAGCAGTACGTC. Its protein product is CAISEGLAGPYEQYV.

The rearrangement links TRBV2 to TRBJ2-3; TRBD1 matches 9 bases. The CDR3 covers 15 residues. Germline V gene data show CDR1 as SNHLY and CDR2 as FYNNEI. After removal of 6 bases from V and 5 bases from J, the junction contained 9 bases not matched to a gene. The CDR3 nucleotides are TGTGCCAGCAGCGATACAGGGGGCGCATTAGATACGCAGTATTTT. Its translation: CASSDTGGALDTQYF.

This clone was seen at least ten times. The chain recombines TRBV4-1 with TRBJ2-1, with TRBD2 identical over 8 bases. CDR1 and CDR2 from the germline V gene are MGHRA and YSYEKL. CDR3 length equals 15 residues. The trim removed 3 bases at V and 4 bases at J, leaving 5 bases unmatched. CDR3 nucleotides: TGCGCCAGCAGCCAGCGGGGGGTCGGGTACAATGAGCAGTTCTTC. This codes for CASSQRGVGYNEQFF.

The DNA of the CDR3 is TGTGCCAGCATCAGCCGACAGGGTCCCTTCGGCCTGGGCGGCTACACCTTC. Protein: CASISRQGPFGLGGYTF. V is TRBV2 and J is TRBJ1-2; TRBD1 matches 7 bases. V trimming: 7 bases; J trimming: 8 bases; junction bases outside the gene matches: 22. The CDR3 spans 17 residues. Germline CDR1 reads SNHLY; CDR2 reads FYNNEI. Complete variable domain (other parts from reference TRBV2 and TRBJ1-2): EPEVTQTPSHQVTQMGQEVILRCVPISNHLYFYWYRQILGQKVEFLVSFYNNEISEKSEIFDDQFSVERPDGSNFTLKIRSTKLEDSAMYFCASISRQGPFGLGGYTFGSGTRLTVV.

The chain has TRBV29-1 and TRBJ1-4; 9 positions match TRBD1. Germline V lookup: CDR1 SQVTM, CDR2 ANQGSEA. This CDR3 is built from 16 residues. After removal of 5 bases from V and 4 bases from J, the junction contained 11 bases not matched to a gene. CDR3 in amino acids: CSVTSRDRARNEKLFF. The CDR3 bases are TGCAGCGTTACGTCCCGGGACAGGGCCCGTAATGAAAAACTGTTTTTT.

The genes are TRBV29-1 and TRBJ1-1, with D maybe TRBD1 (6 bases). This CDR3 spans 14 amino acids. Trimming cost V 1 base and J 2 bases, with 11 bases left between them. The germline V gene encodes CDR1 SQVTM and CDR2 ANQGSEA. CDR3 bases: TGCAGCGTTGAAGGGGACAACGCTAACACTGAAGCTTTCTTT. It yields the protein CSVEGDNANTEAFF.

This clone appeared a few times. CDR3 bases: TGCGCCAGCGTCGGGGGACCGAGCTCCTACGAGCAGTACTTC. Its translation: CASVGGPSSYEQYF. J is TRBJ2-7 and V is TRBV5-1, with a possible D match to TRBD2 (6 bases). This CDR3 has 14 amino acids. Germline loops: CDR1 SGHRS, CDR2 YFSETQ. The V end lost 7 bases, the J end lost 0 bases, and 14 bases lay between the germline ends.

This clone was recorded only once. The genes are TRBV28 and TRBJ1-1; D is possibly TRBD1 (5 bases). Between the trimmed V and J ends, which lost 3 bases and 3 bases, there was a span of 14 bases. Germline V CDR1 and CDR2: MDHEN, SYDVKM. The CDR3 is 15 residues long. CDR3 protein: CASSFEQTVHTEAFF. CDR3 coding DNA: TGTGCCAGCAGTTTCGAACAGACAGTACACACTGAAGCTTTCTTT.

This chain uses TRBV6-5 with TRBJ2-7, with a weak D call TRBD1 (6 bases). Between the trimmed V and J ends, which lost 8 bases and 3 bases, there was a span of 14 bases. Germline V gene data show CDR1 as MNHEY and CDR2 as SVGAGI. The CDR3 covers 13 residues. The CDR3 spells CASGENRDYEQYF. CDR3 DNA: TGTGCCAGCGGGGAGAACAGGGACTACGAGCAGTACTTC.

The V and J genes are TRBV10-3 and TRBJ2-2; 7 bases agree with TRBD1. This CDR3 has 18 residues. J lost 9 bases, V lost 9 bases, and 25 bases had no gene match. CDR1 and CDR2 from the germline V gene are ENHRY and SYGVKD. Written as DNA, the CDR3 is TGTGCCATTCTTGTTATGGGGAAGGGGGCGCTGAGGCCCCGGGAGCTGTTTTTT. It is translated as CAILVMGKGALRPRELFF.

This chain uses TRBV4-1 with TRBJ2-2, with 8 bases fitting TRBD2. Losses at the gene ends were 3 bases for V and 6 bases for J; bases not matched to a gene: 12. CDR1 and CDR2 from the germline V gene are MGHRA and YSYEKL. The CDR3 extends over 17 amino acids. The CDR3: CASSHPRGPGGAGELFF. The CDR3 bases are TGCGCCAGCAGCCATCCCAGGGGCCCGGGAGGGGCCGGGGAGCTGTTTTTT.

The rearrangement joins TRBV3-1 (or the pseudogene TRBV3-2) to TRBJ2-4; D unclear. Germline CDR1 and CDR2: LGHDT and YNNKEL (reference sequence). There are 15 residues in the CDR3. Trimming pared 4 bases from V and 4 bases from J, leaving 14 bases between. CDR3 sequence reads: CASSPPLLDKNIQYF. The CDR3 DNA reads TGTGCCAGCAGCCCTCCCCTGTTAGATAAAAACATTCAGTACTTC.

The V call is TRBV6-1, the J call TRBJ1-2; D ambiguous. Germline loops: CDR1 MNHNS, CDR2 SASEGT. This CDR3 spans 13 amino acids. Deletions cut 3 bases from V and 2 bases from J, with 7 bases between. The CDR3 sequence: CASSDTRNYGYTF. Written as DNA, the CDR3 is TGTGCCAGCAGTGATACCAGAAACTATGGCTACACCTTC.

Only one count was recorded for this clone. The V and J genes are TRBV6-5 and TRBJ1-1, with D possibly being TRBD1 (5 bases). This CDR3 comprises 14 residues. The V and J ends lost 5 bases and 12 bases respectively, with 22 bases between them. Germline V gene lookup returns CDR1 MNHEY and CDR2 SVGAGI. Here the CDR3 DNA reads TGTGCCAGCAGTAAGAATGGGGCTCCACTCCGACCTTTCTTT. Its protein is CASSKNGAPLRPFF.

The chain uses TRBV18 and TRBJ1-2, with 10 bases aligning to TRBD1. Losses at the gene ends were 3 bases for V and 7 bases for J; bases not matched to a gene: 2. Germline CDR1 and CDR2: KGHSH and LQKENI. The length of the CDR3 is 13 residues. CDR3 amino acids: CASSPTGGGGYTF. In DNA, the CDR3 is TGTGCCAGCTCACCGACAGGGGGCGGTGGCTACACCTTC.

This chain connects TRBV7-3 to TRBJ2-7; 13 bases are a match to TRBD2. The germline gives CDR1 SGHTA, CDR2 FQGTGA. The CDR3 totals 13 residues. J gave up 11 bases and V 5 bases, and 6 bases lay outside the gene matches. The CDR3 bases are TGTGCCAGCAGCCCGGGGACTAGCGGGACCAAGTACGTC. Translation gives CASSPGTSGTKYV.

This chain links TRBV4-1 with TRBJ1-4; D is unclear. Trimming removed 0 bases from V and 16 bases from J, with 18 bases in between. This CDR3 spans 14 amino acids. CDR1 is MGHRA, CDR2 YSYEKL, per germline. CDR3 nucleotide sequence: TGCGCCAGCAGCCAAGATACTATTGGCCCCTCCCGGTTTTTT. Translated, it gives CASSQDTIGPSRFF.

The V gene is TRBV6-2 or TRBV6-3, the J gene TRBJ1-5, with D possibly matching TRBD1 (6 bases). Between the trimmed V and J ends, which lost 5 bases and 4 bases, there was a span of 9 bases. CDR3 length equals 13 residues. In germline, CDR1 is MNHEY, CDR2 SVGEGT. This CDR3 reads CASSGQLNQPQHF. In nucleotides, the CDR3 is TGTGCCAGCAGTGGACAGTTAAATCAGCCCCAGCATTTT.

This chain connects TRBV19 to TRBJ1-3; TRBD1 matches at 8 bases. The CDR3 runs to 13 residues. After removal of 6 bases from V and 2 bases from J, the junction contained 0 bases not matched to a gene. Per the germline V gene, CDR1 is LNHDA and CDR2 is SQIVND (reference sequence). The CDR3 is CASRTGAGNTIYF. Here the CDR3 DNA reads TGTGCCAGTAGGACAGGGGCTGGAAACACCATATATTTT.

This clone was seen only once. The chain combines TRBV5-4 with TRBJ2-7; TRBD1 matches at 8 bases. Germline V gene data show CDR1 as SGHNT and CDR2 as YYREEE (reference sequence). Unmatched junction bases numbered 6, after V lost 4 bases and J lost 0 bases. The CDR3 covers 15 residues. CDR3 sequence (DNA): TGTGCCAGCAGCCGGACAGGGTCTAGCTCCTACGAGCAGTACTTC. Translated, it gives CASSRTGSSSYEQYF.

This clone came up a few times. This chain connects TRBV27 to TRBJ1-6, with D hard to call. V was trimmed by 5 bases and J by 8 bases, leaving 13 bases between them. This CDR3 is built from 14 residues. Germline CDR1 and CDR2: MNHEY and SMNVEV (reference sequence). As DNA, the CDR3 is TGTGCCAGCAGTGCATCCTTCTACGATTCACCCCTCCACTTT. Its translation is CASSASFYDSPLHF.

The chain uses TRBV6-2 or TRBV6-3 and TRBJ2-5, with 14 positions matching TRBD2. V lost 4 bases to trimming and J lost 7 bases; unmatched junction nucleotides: 14. From germline, CDR1 is MNHEY and CDR2 SVGEGT. The length of the CDR3 is 18 residues. The DNA of the CDR3 is TGTGCCAGCAGTTCCGCCCGGACTAGCGGGAGGACCCGGGGGACCCAGTACTTC. Its translation: CASSSARTSGRTRGTQYF.